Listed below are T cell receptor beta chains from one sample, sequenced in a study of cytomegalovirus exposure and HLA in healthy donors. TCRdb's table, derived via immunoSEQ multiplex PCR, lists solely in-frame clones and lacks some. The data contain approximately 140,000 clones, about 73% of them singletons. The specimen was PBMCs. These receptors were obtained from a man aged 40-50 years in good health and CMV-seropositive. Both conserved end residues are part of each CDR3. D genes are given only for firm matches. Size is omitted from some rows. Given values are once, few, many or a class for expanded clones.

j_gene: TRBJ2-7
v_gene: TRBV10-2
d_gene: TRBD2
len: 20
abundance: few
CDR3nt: TGCGCCAGCAGTGAATCTATTTTGAAGGGGGGCAGCACGGGAGGGCCTCAGCAGTACTTC
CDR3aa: CASSESILKGGSTGGPQQYF

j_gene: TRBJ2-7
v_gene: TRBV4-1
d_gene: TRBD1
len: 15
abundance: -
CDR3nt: TGCGCCAGCAGCCACATAGCAGGGACAGGGTCCGAGCAGTACTTC
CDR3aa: CASSHIAGTGSEQYF

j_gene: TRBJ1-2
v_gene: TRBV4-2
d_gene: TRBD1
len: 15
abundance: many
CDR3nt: TGTGCCAGCAGCCAAGATCGGGGGACAGGGAAAGGCTACACCTTC
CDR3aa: CASSQDRGTGKGYTF

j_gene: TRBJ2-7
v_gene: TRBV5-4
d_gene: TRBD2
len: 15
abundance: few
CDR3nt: TGTGCCAGCAGCCCTAGCGGGAGTACCCCTTACGAGCAGTACTTC
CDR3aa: CASSPSGSTPYEQYF

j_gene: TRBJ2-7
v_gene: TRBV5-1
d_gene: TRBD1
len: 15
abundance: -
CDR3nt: TGCGCCAGCAGCTTGAACAGGGGCGCTGGCTACGAGCAGTACTTC
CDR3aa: CASSLNRGAGYEQYF

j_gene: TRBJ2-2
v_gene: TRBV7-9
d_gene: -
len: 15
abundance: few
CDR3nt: TGTGCCAGCAGCGAAGGGGGGGGTCACACCGGGGAGCTGTTTTTT
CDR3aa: CASSEGGGHTGELFF

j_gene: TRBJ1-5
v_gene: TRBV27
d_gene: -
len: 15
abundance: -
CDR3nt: TGTGCCAGCAGTGGGGGGGGCGCGTATAATCAGCCCCAGCATTTT
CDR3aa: CASSGGGAYNQPQHF

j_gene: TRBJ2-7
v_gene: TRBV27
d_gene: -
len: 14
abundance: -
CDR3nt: TGTGCCAGCAGTTTATCGTCTAACGGTCTCGAGCAGTACTTC
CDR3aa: CASSLSSNGLEQYF

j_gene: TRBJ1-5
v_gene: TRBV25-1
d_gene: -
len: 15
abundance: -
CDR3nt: TGTGCCAGCAGTGCCCTGACAGGCAGCAATCAGCCCCAGCATTTT
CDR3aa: CASSALTGSNQPQHF

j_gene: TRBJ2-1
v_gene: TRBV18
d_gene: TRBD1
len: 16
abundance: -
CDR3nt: TGTGCCAGCTCACCAACCGGACAGGAGACCTACAATGAGCAGTTCTTC
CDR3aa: CASSPTGQETYNEQFF

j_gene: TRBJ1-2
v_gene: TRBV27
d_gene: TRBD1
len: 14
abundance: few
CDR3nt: TGTGCCAGCAGGGGGACAGGGGCTAACTATGGCTACACCTTC
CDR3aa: CASRGTGANYGYTF

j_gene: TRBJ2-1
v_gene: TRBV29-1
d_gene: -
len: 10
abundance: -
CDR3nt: TGCAGCGTTGGAGTCAATGAGCAGTTCTTC
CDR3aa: CSVGVNEQFF

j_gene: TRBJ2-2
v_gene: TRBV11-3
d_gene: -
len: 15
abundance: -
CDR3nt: TGTGCCAGCAGCTCCTTGGCAGGGGATTCCGGGGAGCTGTTTTTT
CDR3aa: CASSSLAGDSGELFF

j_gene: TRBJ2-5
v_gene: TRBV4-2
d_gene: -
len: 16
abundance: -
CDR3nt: TGTGCCAGCAGCCAAGTAGGTGGCGGGGCTCCGGAGACCCAGTACTTC
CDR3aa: CASSQVGGGAPETQYF

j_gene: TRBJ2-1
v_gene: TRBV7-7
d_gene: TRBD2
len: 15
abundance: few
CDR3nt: TGTGCCAGCAGCTTAGAACTAGCGGAGTACAATGAGCAGTTCTTC
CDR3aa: CASSLELAEYNEQFF

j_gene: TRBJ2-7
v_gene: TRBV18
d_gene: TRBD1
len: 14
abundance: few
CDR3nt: TGTGCCAGCTCACCTACAGGGGCGCCTTCCGAGCAGTACTTC
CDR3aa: CASSPTGAPSEQYF

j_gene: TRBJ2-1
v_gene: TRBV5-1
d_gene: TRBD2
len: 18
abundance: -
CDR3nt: TGCGCCAGCAGCCCGGGACTAGCGGGAGCCAGCTCCTACAATGAGCAGTTCTTC
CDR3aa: CASSPGLAGASSYNEQFF

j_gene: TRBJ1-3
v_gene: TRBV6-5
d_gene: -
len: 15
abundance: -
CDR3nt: TGTGCCAGCAGAACCAAAGGGGCTTCAGGAAACACCATATATTTT
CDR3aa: CASRTKGASGNTIYF

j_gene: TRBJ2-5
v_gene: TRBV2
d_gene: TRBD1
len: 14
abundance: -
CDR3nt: TGTGCCAGCAGAAAGGGACAGGGGGGAGAGACCCAGTACTTC
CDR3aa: CASRKGQGGETQYF

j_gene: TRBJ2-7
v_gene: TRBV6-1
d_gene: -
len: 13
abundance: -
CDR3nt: TGTGCCAGCAGGGGCGGGATCGTCCGCGAGCAGTACTTC
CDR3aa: CASRGGIVREQYF

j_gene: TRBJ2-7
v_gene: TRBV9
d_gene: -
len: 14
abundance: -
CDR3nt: TGTGCCAGCAGCGTAGGCGGGACCGCCGCCGAGCAGTACTTC
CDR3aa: CASSVGGTAAEQYF

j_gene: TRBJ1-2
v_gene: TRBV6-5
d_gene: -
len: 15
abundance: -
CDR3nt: TGTGCCAGCAGTTACTCCGGACAATCCGAGAAGGGCTACACCTTC
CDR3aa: CASSYSGQSEKGYTF

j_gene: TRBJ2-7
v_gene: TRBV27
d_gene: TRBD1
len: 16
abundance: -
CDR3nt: TGTGCCAGCAGTCCTGGAAGGGCAGGGGGTCTCTACGAGCAGTACTTC
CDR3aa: CASSPGRAGGLYEQYF

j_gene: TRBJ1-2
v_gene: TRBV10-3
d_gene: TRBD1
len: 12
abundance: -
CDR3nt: TGTGCCATCAGTACAGGGGGCTATGGCTACACCTTC
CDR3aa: CAISTGGYGYTF

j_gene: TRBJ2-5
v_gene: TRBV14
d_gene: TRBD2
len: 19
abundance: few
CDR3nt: TGTGCCAGCAGCCGCCTAGTGGAAACTAGCGGGAGGCTCCAAGAGACCCAGTACTTC
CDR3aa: CASSRLVETSGRLQETQYF

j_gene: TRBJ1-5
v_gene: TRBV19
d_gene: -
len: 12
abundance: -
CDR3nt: TGTGCCACCCGAAGGGGGAATCAGCCCCAGCATTTT
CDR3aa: CATRRGNQPQHF

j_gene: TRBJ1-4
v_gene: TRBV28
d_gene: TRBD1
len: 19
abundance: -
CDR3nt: TGTGCCAGCAGTTCCGTCCGGGACAGGGCGGTTTATAGCCGTGAAAAACTGTTTTTT
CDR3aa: CASSSVRDRAVYSREKLFF

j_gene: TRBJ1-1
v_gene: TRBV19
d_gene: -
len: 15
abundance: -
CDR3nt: TGTGCCAGTAGTATAGGTTACGGTCTTAAACTTGAAGCTTTCTTT
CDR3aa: CASSIGYGLKLEAFF

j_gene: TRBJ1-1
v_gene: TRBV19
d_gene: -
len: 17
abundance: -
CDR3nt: TGTGCCAGTAGTATACCCTCTGTGACAGGCCTGAACACTGAAGCTTTCTTT
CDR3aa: CASSIPSVTGLNTEAFF

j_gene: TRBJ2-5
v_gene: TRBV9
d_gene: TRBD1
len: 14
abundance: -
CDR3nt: TGTGCCAGCAGCGTCCCGGGACAGCAAGAGACCCAGTACTTC
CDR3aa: CASSVPGQQETQYF

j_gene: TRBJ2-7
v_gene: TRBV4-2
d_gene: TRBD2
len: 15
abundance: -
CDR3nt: TGTGCCAGCAGCCCAGGACTAGCGACCTCCTACGAGCAGTACTTC
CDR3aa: CASSPGLATSYEQYF

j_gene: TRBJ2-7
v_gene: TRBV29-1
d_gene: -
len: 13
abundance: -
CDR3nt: TGCAGCGTTGAATCCAGGGAAAGACTGGGGCAGTACTTC
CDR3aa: CSVESRERLGQYF

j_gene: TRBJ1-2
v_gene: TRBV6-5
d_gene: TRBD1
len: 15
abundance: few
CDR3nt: TGTGCCAGCAGTTTCGTGACAGGGGGCGCCCATAGCTACACCTTC
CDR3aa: CASSFVTGGAHSYTF

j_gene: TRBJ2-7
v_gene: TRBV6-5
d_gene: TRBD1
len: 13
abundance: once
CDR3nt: TGTGCCAGCAGTTTGACAGGGGTCTACGAGCAGTACTTC
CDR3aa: CASSLTGVYEQYF

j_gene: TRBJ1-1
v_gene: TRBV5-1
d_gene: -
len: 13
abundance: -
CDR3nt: TGCGCCAGCAGAACGCGGGGGGACACTGAAGCTTTCTTT
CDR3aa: CASRTRGDTEAFF

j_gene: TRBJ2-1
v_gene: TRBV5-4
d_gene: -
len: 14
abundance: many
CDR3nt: TGTGCCAGCAAGAGCTCAGGGCACTACAATGAGCAGTTCTTC
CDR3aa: CASKSSGHYNEQFF

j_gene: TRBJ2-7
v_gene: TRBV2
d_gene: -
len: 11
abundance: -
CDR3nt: TGTGCCACCACAGCCTCCTACGAGCAGTACTTC
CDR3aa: CATTASYEQYF

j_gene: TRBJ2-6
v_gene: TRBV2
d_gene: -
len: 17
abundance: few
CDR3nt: TGTGCCAGCAGATGGCAGGGGCCCAGCTCTGGGGCCAACGTCCTGACTTTC
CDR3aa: CASRWQGPSSGANVLTF

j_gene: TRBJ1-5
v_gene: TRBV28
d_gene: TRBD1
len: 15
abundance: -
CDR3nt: TGTGCCAGCAATGGGCAGGGACAGGGGTCCCAGCCCCAGCATTTT
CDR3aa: CASNGQGQGSQPQHF

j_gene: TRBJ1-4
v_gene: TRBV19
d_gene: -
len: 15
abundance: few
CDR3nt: TGTGCCAGTAGTATTCGGGCAGGGATGGATGAAAAACTGTTTTTT
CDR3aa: CASSIRAGMDEKLFF

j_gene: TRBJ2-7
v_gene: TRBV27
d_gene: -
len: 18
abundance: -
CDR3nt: TGTGCCAGCAGTTTGCGTTATAGAGCAGGGGTTAATTACTACGAGCAGTACTTC
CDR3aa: CASSLRYRAGVNYYEQYF

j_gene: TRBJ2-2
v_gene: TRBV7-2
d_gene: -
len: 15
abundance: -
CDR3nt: TGTGCCAGCAGTAATCGGAGGGGAGCGACCGGGGAGCTGTTTTTT
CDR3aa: CASSNRRGATGELFF

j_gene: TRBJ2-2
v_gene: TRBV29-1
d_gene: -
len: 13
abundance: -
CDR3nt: TGCAGCGTTGACTCGGCGAACACCGGGGAGCTGTTTTTT
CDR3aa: CSVDSANTGELFF

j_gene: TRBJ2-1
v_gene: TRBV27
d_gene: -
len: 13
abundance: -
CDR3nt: TGTGCCAGCACCCCCCAGGGTTACAATGAGCAGTTCTTC
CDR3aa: CASTPQGYNEQFF

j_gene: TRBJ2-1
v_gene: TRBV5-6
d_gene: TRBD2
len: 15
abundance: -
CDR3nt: TGTGCCAGCAGCTTTGCTCCGGGAGGGGACAATGAGCAGTTCTTC
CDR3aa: CASSFAPGGDNEQFF

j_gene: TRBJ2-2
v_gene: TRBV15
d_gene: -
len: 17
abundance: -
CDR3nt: TGTGCCACCAGCAGAGAGTATCCCAGCGTACCTACCGGGGAGCTGTTTTTT
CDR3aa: CATSREYPSVPTGELFF

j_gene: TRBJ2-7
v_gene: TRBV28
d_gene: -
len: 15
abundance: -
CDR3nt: TGTGCCAGCAGTTATTGGCAGGGAAAGGGCTACGAGCAGTACTTC
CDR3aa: CASSYWQGKGYEQYF

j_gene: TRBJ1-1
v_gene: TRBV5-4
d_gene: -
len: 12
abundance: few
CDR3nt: TGTGCCAGCAGCTTGGGACAGGCTGAAGCTTTCTTT
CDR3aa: CASSLGQAEAFF

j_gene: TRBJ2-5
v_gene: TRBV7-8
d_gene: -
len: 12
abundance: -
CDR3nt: TGTGCCAGCAGCTTATACAGGGAGACCCAGTACTTC
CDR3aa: CASSLYRETQYF

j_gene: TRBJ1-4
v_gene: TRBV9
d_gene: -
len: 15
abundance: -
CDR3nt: TGTGCCAGCAGCGAGGGACTTGCAACTAATGAAAAACTGTTTTTT
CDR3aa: CASSEGLATNEKLFF

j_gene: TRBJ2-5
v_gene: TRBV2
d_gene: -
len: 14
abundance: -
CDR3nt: TGTGCCAGCCTAATGAGGGCTTTTCAAGAGACCCAGTACTTC
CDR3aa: CASLMRAFQETQYF

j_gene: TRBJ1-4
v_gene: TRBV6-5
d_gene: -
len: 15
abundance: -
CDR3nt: TGTGCCAGCAGTTACTCCGGGGGAAAAAATGAAAAACTGTTTTTT
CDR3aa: CASSYSGGKNEKLFF

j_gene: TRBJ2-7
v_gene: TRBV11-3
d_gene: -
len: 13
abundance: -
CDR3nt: TGTGCCAGCAGCTTTTCCGATGCCTACGAGCAGTACTTC
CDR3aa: CASSFSDAYEQYF

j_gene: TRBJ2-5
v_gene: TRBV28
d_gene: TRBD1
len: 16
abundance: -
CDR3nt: TGTGCCAGCAGTTTTTTTCTCGGACAGGGGTCCGGGACCCAGTACTTC
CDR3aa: CASSFFLGQGSGTQYF

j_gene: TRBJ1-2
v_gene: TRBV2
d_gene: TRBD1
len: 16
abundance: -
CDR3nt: TGTGCCAGCAGTGGCGACAGGGCTAGAGCTAACTATGGCTACACCTTC
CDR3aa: CASSGDRARANYGYTF

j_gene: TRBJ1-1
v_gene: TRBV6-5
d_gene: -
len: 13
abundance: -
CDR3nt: TGTGCCAGCCGCAGACAGACGAACACTGAAGCTTTCTTT
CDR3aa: CASRRQTNTEAFF

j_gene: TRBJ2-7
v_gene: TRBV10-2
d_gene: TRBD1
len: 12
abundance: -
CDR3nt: TGCGCCACCTTTGACAGGGCCTACGAGCAGTACTTC
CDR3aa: CATFDRAYEQYF

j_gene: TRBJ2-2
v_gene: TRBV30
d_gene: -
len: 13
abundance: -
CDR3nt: TGTGCCTGGAGTGTATCGGACACCGGGGAGCTGTTTTTT
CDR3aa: CAWSVSDTGELFF